A selection of T cell receptor beta chains follows, all from one sample in a study of T cells after posttransplantation cyclophosphamide. Assay used: immunoSEQ multiplex PCR; TCRdb lists only in-frame clones, some missing. This sample carries roughly 32,000 clones, none of them present only once. The sample consisted of PBMCs. The receptors derive from a woman aged 25 to 39 in good health and a related stem cell transplant donor. CDR3s include the opening cysteine and the closing phenylalanine or tryptophan. Each record gives: clone size, D gene, J gene, V gene, CDR3 protein, CDR3 DNA. D genes are given only for firm matches. Clone size is not always given. Where it is, it says once, few, many or a class for expanded clones.

size: -; D: -; J: TRBJ2-7; V: TRBV30; CDR3: CAWSTGQDWQYF; DNA: TGTGCCTGGAGTACGGGTCAGGACTGGCAGTACTTC
size: few; D: TRBD2; J: TRBJ2-1; V: TRBV9; CDR3: CASTQGVAGAGEQFF; DNA: TGTGCCAGCACCCAGGGGGTAGCGGGGGCGGGTGAGCAGTTCTTC
size: many; D: -; J: TRBJ2-7; V: TRBV4-2; CDR3: CASSQARTGDYEQYF; DNA: TGTGCCAGCAGCCAAGCCCGGACGGGGGACTACGAGCAGTACTTC
size: many; D: TRBD2; J: TRBJ2-1; V: TRBV30; CDR3: CAWSSGVGEQFF; DNA: TGTGCCTGGAGTAGCGGGGTTGGGGAGCAGTTCTTC
size: many; D: -; J: TRBJ1-5; V: TRBV11-2; CDR3: CASSLDGTRGYSNQPQHF; DNA: TGTGCCAGCAGCTTAGACGGGACCAGGGGTTATAGCAATCAGCCCCAGCATTTT
size: many; D: -; J: TRBJ1-3; V: TRBV19; CDR3: CASKIRGSGNTIYF; DNA: TGTGCCAGTAAGATAAGGGGCTCTGGAAACACCATATATTTT
size: many; D: TRBD1; J: TRBJ2-5; V: TRBV7-2; CDR3: CASSIPLGTGGETQYF; DNA: TGTGCCAGCAGCATCCCTTTAGGGACAGGGGGGGAGACCCAGTACTTC
size: few; D: -; J: TRBJ1-3; V: TRBV30; CDR3: CAWSVRSHPGNTIYF; DNA: TGTGCCTGGAGTGTACGAAGCCACCCTGGAAACACCATATATTTT
size: many; D: TRBD1; J: TRBJ2-7; V: TRBV6-1; CDR3: CASSDRTGGGSAYEQYF; DNA: TGTGCCAGCAGTGACCGGACAGGGGGCGGATCGGCCTACGAGCAGTACTTC
size: -; D: -; J: TRBJ1-2; V: TRBV5-6; CDR3: CASSLPNWRVDGYTF; DNA: TGTGCCAGCAGCCTACCGAATTGGCGGGTGGATGGCTACACCTTC
size: few; D: TRBD1; J: TRBJ1-2; V: TRBV19; CDR3: CASSRDRGNYGYTF; DNA: TGTGCCAGTAGCAGGGACAGGGGAAACTATGGCTACACCTTC
size: many; D: -; J: TRBJ2-7; V: TRBV5-1; CDR3: CASSLPSYEQYF; DNA: TGCGCCAGCAGCTTGCCATCCTACGAGCAGTACTTC
size: few; D: TRBD1; J: TRBJ2-3; V: TRBV6-5; CDR3: CASSYSRQGWADTQYF; DNA: TGTGCCAGCAGTTACTCAAGACAGGGGTGGGCAGATACGCAGTATTTT
size: many; D: -; J: TRBJ2-2; V: TRBV6-1; CDR3: CASRPSVAGELFF; DNA: TGTGCCAGCAGACCTTCGGTCGCCGGGGAGCTGTTTTTT
size: many; D: TRBD1; J: TRBJ1-3; V: TRBV6-1; CDR3: CASSEGTGGGNTIYF; DNA: TGTGCCAGCAGTGAGGGGACAGGGGGAGGAAACACCATATATTTT
size: many; D: TRBD1; J: TRBJ1-6; V: TRBV7-9; CDR3: CASSLETGVPLHF; DNA: TGTGCCAGCAGCTTAGAGACAGGGGTCCCCCTCCACTTT
size: few; D: -; J: TRBJ1-5; V: TRBV28; CDR3: CASSFRSTAQHF; DNA: TGTGCCAGCAGTTTTCGGTCCACGGCCCAGCATTTT
size: few; D: TRBD2; J: TRBJ2-1; V: TRBV5-1; CDR3: CASTLQAGGGYNEQFF; DNA: TGCGCCAGCACCCTGCAAGCGGGGGGGGGCTACAATGAGCAGTTCTTC
size: many; D: TRBD1; J: TRBJ1-5; V: TRBV27; CDR3: CASSYRQGGQPQHF; DNA: TGTGCCAGCAGTTATAGACAGGGTGGTCAGCCCCAGCATTTT
size: -; D: -; J: TRBJ2-7; V: TRBV7-2; CDR3: CASSPAGAGSHEQYF; DNA: TGTGCCAGCAGCCCCGCGGGGGCAGGGTCCCACGAGCAGTACTTC
size: -; D: TRBD2; J: TRBJ2-3; V: TRBV9; CDR3: CASSVGGGWDTQYF; DNA: TGTGCCAGCAGCGTAGGCGGGGGATGGGATACGCAGTATTTT
size: many; D: TRBD1; J: TRBJ2-1; V: TRBV19; CDR3: CASRQGAHTLNEQFF; DNA: TGTGCCAGTAGACAGGGGGCCCACACATTAAATGAGCAGTTCTTC
size: few; D: TRBD1; J: TRBJ1-1; V: TRBV6-5; CDR3: CASSLRGTNTQAFF; DNA: TGTGCCAGCAGCCTCAGGGGGACGAACACTCAAGCTTTCTTT
size: -; D: -; J: TRBJ2-5; V: TRBV6-5; CDR3: CASSYGGGAGETQYF; DNA: TGTGCCAGCAGTTACGGTGGGGGGGCAGGAGAGACCCAGTACTTC